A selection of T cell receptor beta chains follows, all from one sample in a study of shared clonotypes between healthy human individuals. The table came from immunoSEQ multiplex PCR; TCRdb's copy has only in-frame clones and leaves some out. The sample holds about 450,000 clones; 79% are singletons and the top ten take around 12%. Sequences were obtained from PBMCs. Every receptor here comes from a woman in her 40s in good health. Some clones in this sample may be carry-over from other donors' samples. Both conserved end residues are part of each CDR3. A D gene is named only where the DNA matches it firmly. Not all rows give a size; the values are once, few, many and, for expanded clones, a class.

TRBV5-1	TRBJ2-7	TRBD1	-	CASSTGQGTHEQYF	TGCGCCAGCAGCACGGGACAGGGGACCCACGAGCAGTACTTC
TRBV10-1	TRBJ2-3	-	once	CASSEWGSGSTDTQYF	TGCGCCAGCAGTGAGTGGGGGTCTGGAAGCACAGATACGCAGTATTTT
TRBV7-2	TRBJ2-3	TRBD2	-	CASSKRRLAGEDTQYF	TGTGCCAGCAGCAAGCGGAGACTAGCGGGGGAGGATACGCAGTATTTT
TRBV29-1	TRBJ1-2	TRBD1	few	CSGLTSGQGGYGYTF	TGCAGCGGACTCACTTCTGGACAGGGGGGGTATGGCTACACCTTC
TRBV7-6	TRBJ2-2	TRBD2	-	CASSSGLAGAGELFF	TGTGCCAGCAGCTCGGGACTAGCGGGAGCCGGGGAGCTGTTTTTT
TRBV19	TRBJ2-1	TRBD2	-	CASSLLAGVGNEQFF	TGTGCCAGTAGCCTACTAGCGGGGGTCGGAAATGAGCAGTTCTTC
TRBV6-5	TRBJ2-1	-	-	CASSTVNGIEQFF	TGTGCCAGCAGTACCGTTAACGGGATTGAGCAGTTCTTC
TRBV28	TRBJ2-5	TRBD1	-	CASTRQGWGETQYF	TGTGCCAGCACTAGACAGGGCTGGGGGGAGACCCAGTACTTC
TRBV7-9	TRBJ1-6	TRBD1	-	CASSPGTANSPLHF	TGTGCCAGCAGCCCTGGGACAGCTAATTCACCCCTCCACTTT
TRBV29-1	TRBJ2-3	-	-	CSVEQGLDTQYF	TGCAGCGTTGAACAGGGGTTAGATACGCAGTATTTT
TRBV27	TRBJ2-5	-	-	CASMDLALQETQYF	TGTGCCAGCATGGATCTGGCCCTCCAAGAGACCCAGTACTTC
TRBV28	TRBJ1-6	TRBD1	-	CASSLGVGQATFHNSPLHF	TGTGCCAGCAGTTTGGGGGTGGGACAGGCAACCTTTCACAATTCACCCCTCCACTTT
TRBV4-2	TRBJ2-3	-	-	CASSQVLGEGTDTQYF	TGTGCCAGCAGCCAAGTTCTGGGGGAGGGCACAGATACGCAGTATTTT
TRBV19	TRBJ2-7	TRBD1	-	CASSATGGGYEQYF	TGTGCCAGTAGCGCTACAGGGGGCGGGTACGAGCAGTACTTC
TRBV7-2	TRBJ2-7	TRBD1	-	CASSLVGQGYEYF	TGTGCCAGCAGCTTAGTGGGACAGGGGTATGAGTACTTC
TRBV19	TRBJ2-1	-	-	CASSLLGGRGYNEQFF	TGTGCCAGTAGTCTACTAGGGGGGAGAGGCTACAATGAGCAGTTCTTC
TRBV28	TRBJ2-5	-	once	CASRTQETQYF	TGTGCCAGCCGGACCCAAGAGACCCAGTACTTC
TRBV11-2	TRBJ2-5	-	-	CASSLAWGETQYF	TGTGCCAGCAGCTTAGCCTGGGGGGAGACCCAGTACTTC
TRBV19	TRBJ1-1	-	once	CASSFGTGNTEAFF	TGTGCCAGTAGCTTCGGGACGGGGAACACTGAAGCTTTCTTT
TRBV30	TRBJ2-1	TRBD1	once	CAWSQGAGEINEQFF	TGTGCCTGGAGTCAGGGGGCAGGGGAGATAAATGAGCAGTTCTTC
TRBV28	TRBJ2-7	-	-	CASGRGYEQYF	TGTGCCAGCGGAAGGGGATACGAGCAGTACTTC
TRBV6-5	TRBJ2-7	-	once	CASSDLWRGEQYF	TGTGCCAGCAGTGACCTCTGGCGAGGAGAGCAGTACTTC
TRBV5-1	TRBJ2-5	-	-	CASSLQPGQETQYF	TGCGCCAGCAGCTTGCAACCAGGGCAAGAGACCCAGTACTTC
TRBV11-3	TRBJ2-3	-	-	CASSSGVSQTDTQYF	TGTGCCAGCAGCTCCGGTGTATCGCAGACAGATACGCAGTATTTT
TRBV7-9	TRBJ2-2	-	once	CASSLGRWDTGELFF	TGTGCCAGCAGCTTAGGCAGGTGGGACACCGGGGAGCTGTTTTTT
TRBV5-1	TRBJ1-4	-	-	CASSYEATNEKLFF	TGCGCCAGCAGCTACGAGGCAACTAATGAAAAACTGTTTTTT
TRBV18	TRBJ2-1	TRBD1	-	CASSTGTGTYNEQFF	TGTGCCAGCTCAACCGGGACAGGGACCTACAATGAGCAGTTCTTC
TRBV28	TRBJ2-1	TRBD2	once	CASSPVPGLAGGPVYDEQFF	TGTGCCAGCAGCCCTGTCCCGGGACTAGCGGGAGGGCCTGTTTACGATGAGCAGTTCTTC
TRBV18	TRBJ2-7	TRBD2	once	CASSASGSYEQYF	TGTGCCAGCTCGGCTAGCGGGAGTTACGAGCAGTACTTC
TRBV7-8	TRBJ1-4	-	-	CASSLSRGDEKLFF	TGTGCCAGCAGCTTATCGCGGGGGGATGAAAAACTGTTTTTT
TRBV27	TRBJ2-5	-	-	CASSFGVGTQYF	TGTGCCAGCAGTTTTGGGGTAGGGACCCAGTACTTC
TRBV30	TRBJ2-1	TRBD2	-	CAWSVGLAGYNEQFF	TGTGCCTGGAGTGTCGGACTAGCGGGTTACAATGAGCAGTTCTTC
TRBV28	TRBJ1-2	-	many	CASSLPGTVYGYTF	TGTGCCAGCAGTTTACCCGGGACGGTCTATGGCTACACCTTC
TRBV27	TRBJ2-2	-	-	CASSTRTVGGELFF	TGTGCCAGCAGTACGCGGACAGTAGGCGGGGAGCTGTTTTTT
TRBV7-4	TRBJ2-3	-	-	CASSFTPSTDTQYF	TGTGCCAGCAGCTTTACCCCTAGCACAGATACGCAGTATTTT
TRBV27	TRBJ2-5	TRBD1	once	CASSEQGGKETQYF	TGTGCCAGCAGCGAACAGGGGGGAAAAGAGACCCAGTACTTC
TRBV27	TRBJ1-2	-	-	CASSSPLHEGYTF	TGTGCCAGCAGTTCCCCATTACATGAAGGCTACACCTTC
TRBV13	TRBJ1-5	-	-	CASSLGHTYKPQHF	TGTGCCAGCAGCTTAGGCCATACTTATAAGCCCCAGCATTTT
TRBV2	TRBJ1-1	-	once	CASSRDTTNTEAFF	TGTGCCAGCAGTCGGGACACCACGAACACTGAAGCTTTCTTT
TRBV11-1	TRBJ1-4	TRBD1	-	CASSPLGPTGARGKLFF	TGTGCCAGCAGCCCCCTAGGACCGACAGGGGCAAGGGGAAAACTGTTTTTT
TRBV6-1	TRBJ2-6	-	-	CASNLQGSGANVLTF	TGTGCCAGCAACTTACAGGGCTCTGGGGCCAACGTCCTGACTTTC
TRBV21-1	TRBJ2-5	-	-	CASSPRGTSTETQYF	TGTGCCAGCAGCCCGAGAGGGACTAGCACGGAGACCCAGTACTTC
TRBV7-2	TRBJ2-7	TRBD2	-	CASSRTSGSINEQYF	TGTGCCAGCAGCCGGACTAGCGGGAGCATAAACGAGCAGTACTTC
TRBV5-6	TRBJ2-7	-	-	CASSLNGGDLSYEQYF	TGTGCCAGCAGCTTGAATGGTGGGGACTTAAGCTACGAGCAGTACTTC
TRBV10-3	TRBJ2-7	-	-	CAISGLEYEQYF	TGTGCCATCAGTGGCCTGGAATACGAGCAGTACTTC
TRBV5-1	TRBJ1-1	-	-	CATPLAGRRMNTEAFF	TGCGCCACCCCTCTGGCGGGGAGGCGAATGAACACTGAAGCTTTCTTT
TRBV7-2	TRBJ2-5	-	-	CASSLAAQRVLETQYF	TGTGCCAGCAGCTTAGCGGCACAGCGGGTCCTGGAGACCCAGTACTTC
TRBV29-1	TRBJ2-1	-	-	CSVGGAGSSYNEQFF	TGCAGCGTTGGCGGGGCTGGGAGCTCCTACAATGAGCAGTTCTTC
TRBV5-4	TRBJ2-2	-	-	CASSTDTGELFF	TGTGCCAGCAGCACAGACACCGGGGAGCTGTTTTTT
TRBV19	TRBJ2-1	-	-	CATRGKRSYNEQFF	TGTGCCACACGGGGCAAGCGCTCCTACAATGAGCAGTTCTTC
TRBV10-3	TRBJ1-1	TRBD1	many	CAIRGTERNTEAFF	TGTGCCATCAGAGGGACAGAAAGGAACACTGAAGCTTTCTTT
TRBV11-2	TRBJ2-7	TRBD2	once	CASSYGTSTYEQYF	TGTGCCAGCAGCTATGGGACTAGCACCTACGAGCAGTACTTC
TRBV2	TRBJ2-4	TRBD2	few	CASSEARLAGTKNIQYF	TGTGCCAGCAGTGAAGCGCGACTAGCGGGGACCAAAAACATTCAGTACTTC
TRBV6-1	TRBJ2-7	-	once	CASSEAGPYEQYF	TGTGCCAGCAGTGAAGCAGGACCCTACGAGCAGTACTTC
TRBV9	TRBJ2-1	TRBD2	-	CASSVGEGLAGDGEQFF	TGTGCCAGCAGCGTAGGGGAGGGACTAGCGGGAGACGGTGAGCAGTTCTTC